Shown below are 20 T cell receptor beta chains from a single sample sequenced in a study of CD8 T cells in Susac syndrome. cDNA came from about 0.51 to 1 ug RNA primed by random hexamers. TCRdb passed the immunoSEQ multiplex PCR reads through MiXCR, listing each CDR3 protein once. The table lists some 47,000 distinct CDR3 sequences, almost 95% of them singletons. The source material was CD8+ T cells from PBMCs. The receptors shown here come from a human donor in good health.

The chain joins TRBV6-5 to TRBJ1-5; D is undetermined. The CDR3 has 13 residues. Germline assignment: CDR1 MNHEY and CDR2 SVGAGI. With 6 bases removed from V and 4 bases from J, the gap between germline ends came to 10 bases. The CDR3: CASSLYLNQPQHF. CDR3 sequence (DNA): TGTGCCAGCAGCCTCTACTTGAATCAGCCCCAGCATTTT.

This clonotype turned up a few times. The chain couples TRBV30 to TRBJ2-7; possibly TRBD2 for D (6 bases). Germline V gene data show CDR1 as GTSNPN and CDR2 as SVGIG (reference sequence). This CDR3 contains 11 residues. V was cut by 1 base and J by 7 bases, with 8 bases left in between. The CDR3, as DNA: TGTGCCTGGAGTGCCGCGGGGGAGCAGTACTTC. Protein product: CAWSAAGEQYF. Full variable domain (remainder filled in from reference TRBV30 and TRBJ2-7): SQTIHQWPATLVQPVGSPLSLECTVEGTSNPNLYWYRQAAGRGLQLLFYSVGIGQISSEVPQNLSASRPQDRQFILSSKKLLLSDSGFYLCAWSAAGEQYFGPGTRLTVT.

This chain joins TRBV7-2 and TRBJ2-1; 10 bases line up with TRBD2. The J segment lost 7 bases and the V segment lost 1 base, leaving 4 bases of the junction unmatched. Germline CDR1 SGHTA, CDR2 FQGNSA. The CDR3 runs to 15 residues. CDR3 sequence: CASSLGSGRANEQFF. CDR3 coding DNA: TGTGCCAGCAGCTTAGGGAGCGGGAGGGCGAATGAGCAGTTCTTC.

CDR3 in amino acids: CASSLSIRDRRGEAFF. In DNA form, the CDR3 reads TGTGCCAGCAGTTTATCGATAAGGGACAGGAGGGGCGAAGCTTTCTTT. The chain employs TRBV27 and TRBJ1-1, with 8 bases aligning to TRBD1. Germline V lookup: CDR1 MNHEY, CDR2 SMNVEV (reference sequence). CDR3 size: 16 residues. Germline trimming cut 0 bases from V and 8 bases from J; bases unmatched to any gene: 11.

This rearrangement joins TRBV29-1 to TRBJ2-5; 9 nucleotides line up with TRBD2. After removal of 4 bases from V and 5 bases from J, the junction contained 8 bases not matched to a gene. Germline loops: CDR1 SQVTM, CDR2 ANQGSEA. This CDR3 comprises 14 residues. CDR3 protein: CSVAPGLAFETQYF. In DNA, the CDR3 is TGCAGCGTTGCCCCGGGACTAGCTTTCGAGACCCAGTACTTC.

The chain couples TRBV29-1 to TRBJ2-1, with D possibly being TRBD1 or TRBD2 (6 bases each). This CDR3 contains 14 residues. Germline V lookup: CDR1 SQVTM, CDR2 ANQGSEA. V was clipped by 6 bases and J by 6 bases, with 18 bases between them. CDR3 loop: CSVNPGGRSNEQFF. The CDR3 bases are TGCAGCGTGAACCCCGGGGGCAGGAGCAATGAGCAGTTCTTC.

The gene calls are TRBV27 and TRBJ1-2, with 7 nucleotides matching TRBD1. CDR3 length: 15 amino acids. Per germline, CDR1 MNHEY and CDR2 SMNVEV (reference sequence). The ends lost 5 bases at V and 8 bases at J; junction bases unmatched: 14. The CDR3: CASSPLPPDREGYTF. DNA for the CDR3: TGTGCCAGCAGTCCCCTACCCCCCGACAGGGAAGGCTACACCTTC.

The rearrangement links TRBV6-2 or TRBV6-3 to TRBJ2-7; D unresolved. The CDR3 is made up of 10 amino acids. Between the trimmed V and J ends, which lost 6 bases and 6 bases, there was a span of 6 bases. Per the germline V gene, CDR1 is MNHEY and CDR2 is SVGEGT. The CDR3 region has the DNA TGTGCCAGCAGATCGAGCGAGCAGTACTTC. Translation: CASRSSEQYF.

The chain couples TRBV27 to TRBJ2-1, with D possibly called TRBD1 or TRBD2 (5 bases each). V gave up 2 bases and J gave up 5 bases, with 16 bases separating them. CDR1 is MNHEY and CDR2 is SMNVEV in the germline V gene (reference sequence). The CDR3 has 16 residues. The CDR3 protein is CASSLDQGTGDNEQFF. CDR3 bases: TGTGCCAGCAGTTTAGATCAGGGAACCGGGGACAATGAGCAGTTCTTC.

The chain uses TRBV7-9 and TRBJ2-1; D gene ambiguous. Germline loops: CDR1 SEHNR, CDR2 FQNEAQ (reference sequence). There are 15 residues in the CDR3. Trimming took 1 base from V and 0 from J, leaving 7 bases between them. The CDR3 loop is CASSLGMVSYNEQFF. The CDR3 nucleotides are TGTGCCAGCAGCTTAGGGATGGTCTCCTACAATGAGCAGTTCTTC.

The chain recombines TRBV2 with TRBJ2-5, with 12 bases aligning to TRBD2. The junction had 6 bases not matched to a gene; V was cut back by 3 bases and J by 1 base. CDR1 SNHLY and CDR2 FYNNEI come from the germline V gene. This CDR3 has 17 residues. The CDR3: CASSDELAGGPQETQYF. In nucleotides, the CDR3 is TGTGCCAGCAGTGACGAGCTAGCGGGAGGGCCCCAAGAGACCCAGTACTTC.

The rearrangement uses TRBV20-1 and TRBJ2-3; 10 bases are shared with TRBD2. J was trimmed by 2 bases and V by 1 base; bases with no gene match: 3. CDR1 and CDR2 (germline): DFQATT, SNEGSKA (reference sequence). This CDR3 spans 15 amino acids. CDR3 DNA sequence: TGCAGTGCTAGAGTACTAGCGGGGAACACAGATACGCAGTATTTT. Amino acids: CSARVLAGNTDTQYF.

V and J are TRBV12-3 or TRBV12-4 and TRBJ2-2; D is unresolved. Deletions cut 0 bases from V and 3 bases from J, with 5 bases between. The CDR3 is made up of 14 amino acids. CDR3 DNA sequence: TGTGCCAGCAGTTTAGCGCCGGACACCGGGGAGCTGTTTTTT. Translation: CASSLAPDTGELFF.

This chain uses TRBV5-1 with TRBJ2-1; 12 bases agree with TRBD2. The J segment lost 6 bases and the V segment lost 4 bases, leaving 11 bases of the junction unmatched. This CDR3 has 17 residues. Germline V gene sequence: CDR1 SGHRS, CDR2 YFSETQ. CDR3 loop: CASSPGPLAGGSNEQFF. CDR3 nucleotide sequence: TGCGCCAGCAGCCCCGGACCGCTAGCGGGAGGGTCCAATGAGCAGTTCTTC.

The chain employs TRBV5-1 and TRBJ1-2, with a weak D call TRBD1 (6 bases). This CDR3 is 16 amino acids long. The V end lost 4 bases, the J end lost 0 bases, and 16 bases lay between the germline ends. CDR1 is SGHRS, CDR2 YFSETQ, per germline. CDR3 nucleotide sequence: TGCGCCAGCAGCCCGTATGGACAGCTTCCTAACTATGGCTACACCTTC. It yields the protein CASSPYGQLPNYGYTF.

This clonotype was seen a single time. The chain employs TRBV5-1 and TRBJ2-7; 7 positions agree with TRBD1. Germline V gives CDR1 SGHRS, CDR2 YFSETQ. The V gene end was trimmed by 4 bases and the J gene end by 2 bases; junction bases not matched to a gene: 3. The CDR3 totals 13 residues. CDR3 sequence: CASSRDSTYEQYF. The CDR3 region has the DNA TGCGCCAGCAGCCGGGACAGTACCTACGAGCAGTACTTC.

The chain joins TRBV14 to TRBJ2-7; D uncertain. The CDR3 is 13 amino acids. Trimming took off 0 bases at V and 6 bases at J, with 9 bases between the two ends. Germline values: CDR1 SGHDN, CDR2 FVKESK. DNA for the CDR3: TGTGCCAGCAGCCAAGACCCTTATCCCGAGCAGTACTTC. Protein: CASSQDPYPEQYF.

V is TRBV20-1 and J is TRBJ2-7, with D maybe TRBD2 (5 bases). CDR1 is DFQATT, CDR2 SNEGSKA, per germline (reference sequence). With 6 bases removed from V and 3 bases from J, the gap between germline ends came to 15 bases. The length of the CDR3 is 13 residues. CDR3 DNA: TGCAGTGCAACCGAGGAGCGGCTCTACGAGCAGTACTTC. Its protein is CSATEERLYEQYF.

This clonotype was picked up one time. The chain joins TRBV25-1 to TRBJ2-1; D call uncertain. The CDR3 spans 11 residues. V dropped 0 bases and J dropped 9 bases, with 3 bases sitting between them. Germline-derived CDR1 and CDR2 are MGHDK and SYGVNS. The CDR3 reads CASSEYTEQFF. The CDR3 DNA is TGTGCCAGCAGTGAATATACTGAGCAGTTCTTC.

This rearrangement joins TRBV7-6 to TRBJ2-1; 9 nucleotides align to TRBD2. Trimming took 5 bases from V and 7 from J; bases not matched to a gene: 9. Germline loops: CDR1 SGHVS, CDR2 FNYEAQ. CDR3 size: 15 residues. The CDR3 DNA reads as TGTGCCAGCAGCCCCAGCTTTAGCGGGAGAAATGAGCAGTTCTTC. Amino acids: CASSPSFSGRNEQFF.